This T cell receptor beta chain appears in the sequencing data of a study of T cells in Graves' hyperthyroidism and ophthalmopathy. Findings and limits, study-wide: Ophthalmopathy was distinguished from stable hyperthyroidism by 13 V-J signatures.

Remarks on this clonotype: Its antigen is not identified.

Germline V CDR1 and CDR2: SNHLY, FYNNEI. The CDR3 spans 14 residues. V gave up 6 bases and J gave up 4 bases, with 15 bases separating them. Amplified TCR beta CDR3 regions derived from RNA transcripts. TCR CDR3 regions were first amplified by RT-PCR with HTBI primers. TCRdb used MiXCR to reprocess the multiplex PCR reads, holding one entry per CDR3 protein. The sample lists 450,000 to 700,000 distinct CDR3 sequences; under 60% were seen once. Material for sequencing was peripheral blood or thyroid tissue (not recorded which). The TCR originated in a woman aged 18-29 years with Graves' hyperthyroidism. The chain couples TRBV2 to TRBJ1-2; D possibly corresponds to TRBD1 (5 bases). The CDR3: CASSAQYGGYGYTF. The CDR3 DNA sequence: TGTGCCAGCAGCGCCCAATACGGGGGCTATGGCTACACCTTC.